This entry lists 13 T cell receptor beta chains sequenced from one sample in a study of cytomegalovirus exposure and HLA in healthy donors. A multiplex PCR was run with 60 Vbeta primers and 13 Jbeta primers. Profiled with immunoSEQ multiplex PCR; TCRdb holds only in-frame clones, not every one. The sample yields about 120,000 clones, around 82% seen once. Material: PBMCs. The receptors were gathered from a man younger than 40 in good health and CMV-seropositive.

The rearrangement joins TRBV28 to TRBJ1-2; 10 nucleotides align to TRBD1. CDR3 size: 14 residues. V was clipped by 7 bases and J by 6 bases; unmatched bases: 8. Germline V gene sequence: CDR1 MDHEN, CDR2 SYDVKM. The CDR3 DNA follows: TGTGCCAGCAACCCGTCGACAGGGGGCGATGGCTACACCTTC. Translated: CASNPSTGGDGYTF.

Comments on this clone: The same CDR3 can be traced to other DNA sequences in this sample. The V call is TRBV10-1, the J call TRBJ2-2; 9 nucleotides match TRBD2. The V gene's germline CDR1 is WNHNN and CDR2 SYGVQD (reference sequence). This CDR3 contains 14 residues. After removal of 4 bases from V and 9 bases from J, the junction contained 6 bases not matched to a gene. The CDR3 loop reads CASSVGSGSRELFF. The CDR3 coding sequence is TGCGCCAGCAGTGTAGGTAGCGGGAGCCGGGAGCTGTTTTTT.

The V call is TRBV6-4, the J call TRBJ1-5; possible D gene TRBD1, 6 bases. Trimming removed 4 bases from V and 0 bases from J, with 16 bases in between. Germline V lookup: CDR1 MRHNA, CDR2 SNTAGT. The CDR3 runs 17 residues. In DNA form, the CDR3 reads TGTGCCAGCAGTGCCCCCACAGGGTATCGTAGCAATCAGCCCCAGCATTTT. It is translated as CASSAPTGYRSNQPQHF.

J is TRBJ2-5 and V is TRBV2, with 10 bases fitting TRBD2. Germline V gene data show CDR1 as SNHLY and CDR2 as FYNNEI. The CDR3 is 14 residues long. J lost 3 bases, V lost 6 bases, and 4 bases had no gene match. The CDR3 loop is CASSPGLAEETQYF. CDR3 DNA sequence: TGTGCCAGCAGCCCTGGACTAGCGGAAGAGACCCAGTACTTC. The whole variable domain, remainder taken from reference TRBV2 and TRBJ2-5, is EPEVTQTPSHQVTQMGQEVILRCVPISNHLYFYWYRQILGQKVEFLVSFYNNEISEKSEIFDDQFSVERPDGSNFTLKIRSTKLEDSAMYFCASSPGLAEETQYFGPGTRLLVL.

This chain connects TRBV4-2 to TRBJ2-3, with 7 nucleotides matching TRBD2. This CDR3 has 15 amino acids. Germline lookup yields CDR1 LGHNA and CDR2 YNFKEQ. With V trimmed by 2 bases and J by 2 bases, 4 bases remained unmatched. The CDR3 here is CASSQTSGTTDTQYF. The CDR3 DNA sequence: TGTGCCAGCAGCCAAACGAGCGGGACCACAGATACGCAGTATTTT.

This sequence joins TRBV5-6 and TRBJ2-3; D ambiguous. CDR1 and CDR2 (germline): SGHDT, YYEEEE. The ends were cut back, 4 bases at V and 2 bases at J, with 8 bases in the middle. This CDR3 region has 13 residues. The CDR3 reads CASSPQHTDTQYF. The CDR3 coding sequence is TGTGCCAGCAGCCCCCAACACACAGATACGCAGTATTTT.

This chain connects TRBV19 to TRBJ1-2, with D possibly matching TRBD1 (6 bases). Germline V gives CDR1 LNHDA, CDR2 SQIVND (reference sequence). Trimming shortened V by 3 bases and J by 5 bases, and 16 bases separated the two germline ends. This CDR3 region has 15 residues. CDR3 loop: CASSINPGQLYGYTF. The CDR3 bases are TGTGCCAGTAGTATCAACCCAGGACAGCTTTATGGCTACACCTTC. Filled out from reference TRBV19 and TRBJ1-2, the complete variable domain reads DGGITQSPKYLFRKEGQNVTLSCEQNLNHDAMYWYRQDPGQGLRLIYYSQIVNDFQKGDIAEGYSVSREKKESFPLTVTSAQKNPTAFYLCASSINPGQLYGYTFGSGTRLTVV.

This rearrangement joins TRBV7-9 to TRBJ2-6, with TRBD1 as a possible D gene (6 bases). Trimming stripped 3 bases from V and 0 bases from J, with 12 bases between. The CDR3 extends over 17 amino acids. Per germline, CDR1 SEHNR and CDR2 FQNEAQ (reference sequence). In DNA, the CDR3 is TGTGCCAGCAGCTTCCGGACAGTCAGCTCTGGGGCCAACGTCCTGACTTTC. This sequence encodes CASSFRTVSSGANVLTF.

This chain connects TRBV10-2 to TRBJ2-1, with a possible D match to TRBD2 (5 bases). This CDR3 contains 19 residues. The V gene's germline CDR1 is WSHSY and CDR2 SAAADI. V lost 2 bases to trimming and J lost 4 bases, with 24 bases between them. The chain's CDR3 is CASSERAAAVLVGYNEQFF. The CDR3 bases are TGCGCCAGCAGTGAGAGGGCAGCGGCCGTACTTGTGGGGTACAATGAGCAGTTCTTC.

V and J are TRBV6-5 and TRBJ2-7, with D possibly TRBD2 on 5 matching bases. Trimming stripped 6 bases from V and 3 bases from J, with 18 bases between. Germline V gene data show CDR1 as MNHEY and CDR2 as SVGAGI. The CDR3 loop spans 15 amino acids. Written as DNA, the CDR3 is TGTGCCAGCAGCCCCGCGGGTGGGAGTAACTACGAGCAGTACTTC. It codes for CASSPAGGSNYEQYF.

CDR3 loop: CASSSITGGQPQHF. The CDR3 coding sequence is TGTGCCAGCAGCTCAATTACAGGGGGCCAGCCCCAGCATTTT. The V call is TRBV7-2, the J call TRBJ1-5, with TRBD1 identical over 9 bases. CDR1 and CDR2 from the germline V gene are SGHTA and FQGNSA. The CDR3 contains 14 residues. With V trimmed by 4 bases and J by 7 bases, 5 bases remained unmatched.

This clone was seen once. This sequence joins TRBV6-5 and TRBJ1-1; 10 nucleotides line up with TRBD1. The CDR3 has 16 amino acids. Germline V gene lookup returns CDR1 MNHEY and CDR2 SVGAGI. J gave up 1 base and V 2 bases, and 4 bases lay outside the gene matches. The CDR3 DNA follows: TGTGCCAGCAGTTACCGTAGGACAGGGGGGAACACTGAAGCTTTCTTT. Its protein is CASSYRRTGGNTEAFF.

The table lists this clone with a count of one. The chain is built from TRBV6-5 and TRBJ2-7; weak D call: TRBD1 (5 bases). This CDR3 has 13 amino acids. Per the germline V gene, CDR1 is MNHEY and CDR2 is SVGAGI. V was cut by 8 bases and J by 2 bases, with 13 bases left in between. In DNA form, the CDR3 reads TGTGCCAGCGCCCTTGGCAGGGCCTACGAGCAGTACTTC. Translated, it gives CASALGRAYEQYF.